The text below deals with one TCR beta chain. Preparation of the TCRbeta library used unique molecular identifiers. TCRdb ran MiXCR on the PCR reads and lists one entry per CDR3 protein. Counted here are about 200,000 distinct CDR3 sequences, about 14% occurring once; the ten biggest clones make up around 13%. This specimen comes from a study of T-cell reconstitution after alpha-beta-depleted transplantation in children. Sequencing used PBMCs from the stem cell graft donor, obtained from the stem cell graft. The receptor's source is a human donor who donated a stem cell graft to a child with acute lymphoblastic leukemia.

This chain's CDR3 is CASSSRSPAEQYF. The CDR3, as DNA: TGCGCCAGCAGCTCACGATCCCCGGCCGAGCAGTACTTC. This chain joins TRBV5-1 and TRBJ2-7; no clear D gene. CDR1 and CDR2 (germline): SGHRS, YFSETQ. Trimming stripped 3 bases from V and 6 bases from J, with 13 bases between. The CDR3 contains 13 residues. The full variable domain, completed using reference TRBV5-1 and TRBJ2-7, is KAGVTQTPRYLIKTRGQQVTLSCSPISGHRSVSWYQQTPGQGLQFLFEYFSETQRNKGNFPGRFSGRQFSNSRSEMNVSTLELGDSALYLCASSSRSPAEQYFGPGTRLTVT.